This T cell receptor beta chain was identified in a study of Ad26.COV2.S vaccination and SARS-CoV-2 variants. The wider study: Recipients of Ad26.COV2.S got it intramuscularly, once or twice 56 days apart.

Treatment specified: about 20 received Ad26.COV2.S at low or high dose, single or two shots; about 5 received placebo; per-sample allocation not given. Vaccine and placebo recipients were sampled on day 63 after the first injection. Repertoires were generated with immunoSEQ multiplex PCR, while TCRdb's copy carries only in-frame clones and drops some. The data contain 350,000 to 450,000 clones, 70% to 90% of them seen just once; the ten biggest clones take up 3% to 4%. Study observations and caveats: Whether participants received vaccine or placebo, their non-spike TCR breadth was similar.

The V gene lost 5 bases and the J gene lost 4 bases, with 17 bases spanning the gap. Germline V gives CDR1 LNHDA, CDR2 SQIVND (reference sequence). The CDR3 loop spans 15 amino acids. Worth noting for this clone: Its antigen is not known.

The sequencing here drew on peripheral blood, taken in a trial of Ad26.COV2.S vaccine versus placebo. This chain links TRBV19 with TRBJ1-2, with D possibly TRBD1 on 5 matching bases. The receptor was isolated from a person aged 18-65 years who received the Ad26.COV2.S COVID-19 vaccine or a placebo. CDR3 residues: CASSYWDRRGYGYTF. The CDR3 coding sequence is TGTGCCAGTAGTTACTGGGACCGAAGGGGCTATGGCTACACCTTC.